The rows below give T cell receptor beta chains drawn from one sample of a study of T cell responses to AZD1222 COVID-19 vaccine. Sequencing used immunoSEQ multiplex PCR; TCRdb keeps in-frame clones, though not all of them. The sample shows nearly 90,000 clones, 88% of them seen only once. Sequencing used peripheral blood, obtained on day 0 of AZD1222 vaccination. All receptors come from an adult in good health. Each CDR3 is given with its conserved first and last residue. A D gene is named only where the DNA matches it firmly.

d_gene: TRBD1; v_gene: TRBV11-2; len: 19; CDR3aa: CASSFVNRGTRSSYNEQFF
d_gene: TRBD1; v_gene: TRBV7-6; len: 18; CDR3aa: CASSPSGTGQPSLAEQYF
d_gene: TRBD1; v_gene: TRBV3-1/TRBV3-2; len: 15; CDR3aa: CASSHGQAHTQPQHF
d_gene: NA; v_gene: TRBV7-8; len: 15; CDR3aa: CASSLRSNINYGYTF
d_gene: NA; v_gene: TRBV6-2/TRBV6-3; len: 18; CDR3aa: CASSYSTTGPHRNSPLHF
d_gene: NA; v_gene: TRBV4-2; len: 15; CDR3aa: CASSQVSGSNEKLFF
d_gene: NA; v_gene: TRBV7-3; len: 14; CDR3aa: CASSLIPNTGELFF
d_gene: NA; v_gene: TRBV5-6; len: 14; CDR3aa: CASSSGQKHYEQYF
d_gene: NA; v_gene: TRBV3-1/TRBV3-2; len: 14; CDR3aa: CASSRQALFGELFF
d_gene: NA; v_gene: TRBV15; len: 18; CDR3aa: CATSRDLRGFSSNQPQHF
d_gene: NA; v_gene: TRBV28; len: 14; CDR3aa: CASSARGANQPQHF